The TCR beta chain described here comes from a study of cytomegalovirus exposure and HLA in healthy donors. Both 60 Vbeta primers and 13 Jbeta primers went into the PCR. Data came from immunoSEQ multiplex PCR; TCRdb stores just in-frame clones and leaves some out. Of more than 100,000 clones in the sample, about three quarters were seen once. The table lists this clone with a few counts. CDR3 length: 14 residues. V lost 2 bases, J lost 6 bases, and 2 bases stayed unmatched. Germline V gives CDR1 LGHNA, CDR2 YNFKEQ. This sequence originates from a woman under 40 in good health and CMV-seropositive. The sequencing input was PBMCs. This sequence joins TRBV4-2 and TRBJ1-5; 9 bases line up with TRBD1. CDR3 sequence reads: CASSQKQGAQPQHF. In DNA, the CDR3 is TGTGCCAGCAGCCAAAAACAGGGGGCTCAGCCCCAGCATTTT.